Here is one TCR beta chain with its context. Its matching antigen is unknown. V was clipped by 5 bases and J by 7 bases; unmatched bases: 11. There are 16 residues in the CDR3. This sample stems from a study of post-analysis software for immune sequencing data. Whole-study findings and limits: The five TRBV segments detected at higher frequency in patients than in controls included TRBV5-6, TRBV5-1 and TRBV20-1.

Carried by the TCR beta cDNA libraries were unique molecular identifiers. TCRdb reprocessed the PCR reads via MiXCR and lists one record per CDR3 protein. Of roughly 670,000 distinct CDR3 sequences listed, approximately 60% are singletons. The sequence came from a girl aged 2 to 9 with multiple sclerosis. Sequenced sample: blood. The rearrangement uses TRBV12-3 or TRBV12-4 and TRBJ2-1; 10 bases align to TRBD2. For the CDR3, the DNA is TGTGCCAGCAGTCCTCTAGCGGGAGTGAATGGGAATGAGCAGTTCTTC. This codes for CASSPLAGVNGNEQFF.